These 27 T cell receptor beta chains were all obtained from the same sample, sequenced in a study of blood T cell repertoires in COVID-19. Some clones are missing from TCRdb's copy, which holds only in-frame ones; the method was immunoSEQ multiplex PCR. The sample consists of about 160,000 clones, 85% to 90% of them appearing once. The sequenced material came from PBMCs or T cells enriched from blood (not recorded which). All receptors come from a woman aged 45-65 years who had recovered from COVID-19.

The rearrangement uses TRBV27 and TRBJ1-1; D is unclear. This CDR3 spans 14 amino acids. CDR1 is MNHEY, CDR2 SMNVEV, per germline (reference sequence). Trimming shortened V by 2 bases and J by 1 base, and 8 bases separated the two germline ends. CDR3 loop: CASSLKSENTEAFF. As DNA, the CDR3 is TGTGCCAGCAGTTTAAAGAGTGAGAACACTGAAGCTTTCTTT.

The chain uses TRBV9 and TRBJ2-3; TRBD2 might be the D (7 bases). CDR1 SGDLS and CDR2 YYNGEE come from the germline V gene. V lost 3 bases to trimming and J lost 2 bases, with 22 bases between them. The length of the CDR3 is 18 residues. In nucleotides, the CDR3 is TGTGCCAGCAGCGATCGGAGGGGGGGACTTCGCTACACAGATACGCAGTATTTT. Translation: CASSDRRGGLRYTDTQYF.

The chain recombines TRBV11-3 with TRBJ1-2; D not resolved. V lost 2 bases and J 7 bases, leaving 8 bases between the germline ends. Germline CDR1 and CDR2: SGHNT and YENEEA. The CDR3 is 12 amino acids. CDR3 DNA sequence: TGTGCCAGCAGCTTATTTTATAGTGGCTACACCTTC. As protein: CASSLFYSGYTF.

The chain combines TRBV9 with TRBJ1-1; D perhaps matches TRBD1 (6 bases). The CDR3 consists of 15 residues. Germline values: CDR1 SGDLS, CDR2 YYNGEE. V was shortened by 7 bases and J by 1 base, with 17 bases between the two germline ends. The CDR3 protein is CASGRGGSQNTEAFF. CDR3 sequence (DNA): TGTGCCAGCGGGAGGGGGGGCAGCCAGAACACTGAAGCTTTCTTT.

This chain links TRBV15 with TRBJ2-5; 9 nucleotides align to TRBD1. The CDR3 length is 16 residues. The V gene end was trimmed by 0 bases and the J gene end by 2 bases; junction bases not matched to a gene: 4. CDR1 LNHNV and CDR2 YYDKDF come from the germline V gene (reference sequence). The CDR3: CATSRDSDRGQETQYF. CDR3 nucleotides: TGTGCCACCAGCAGAGACAGTGACAGGGGGCAAGAGACCCAGTACTTC.

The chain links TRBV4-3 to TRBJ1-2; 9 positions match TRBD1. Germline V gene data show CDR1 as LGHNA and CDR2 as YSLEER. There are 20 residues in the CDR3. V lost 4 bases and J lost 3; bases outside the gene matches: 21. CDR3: CASSPVSVGGTGNGYYGYTF. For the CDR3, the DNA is TGCGCCAGCAGCCCCGTCTCCGTTGGGGGGACAGGGAACGGCTACTATGGCTACACCTTC.

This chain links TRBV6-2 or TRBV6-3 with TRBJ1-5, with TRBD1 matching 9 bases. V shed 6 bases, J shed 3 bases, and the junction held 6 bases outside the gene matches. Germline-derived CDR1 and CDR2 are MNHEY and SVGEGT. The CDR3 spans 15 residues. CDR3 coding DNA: TGTGCCAGCAGCCTCCGGACAGGGGCCAATCAGCCCCAGCATTTT. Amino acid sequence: CASSLRTGANQPQHF.

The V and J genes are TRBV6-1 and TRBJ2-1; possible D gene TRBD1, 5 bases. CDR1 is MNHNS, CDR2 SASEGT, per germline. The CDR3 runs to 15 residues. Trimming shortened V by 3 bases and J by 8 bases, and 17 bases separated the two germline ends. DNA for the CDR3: TGTGCCAGCAGTGATCAGGGTCAAGTTTTCGATGAGCAGTTCTTC. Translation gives CASSDQGQVFDEQFF.

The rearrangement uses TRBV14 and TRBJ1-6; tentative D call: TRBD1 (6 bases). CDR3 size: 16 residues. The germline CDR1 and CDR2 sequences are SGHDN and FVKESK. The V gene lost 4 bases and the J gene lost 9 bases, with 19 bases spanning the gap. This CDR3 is CASSPGGHSLISPLHF. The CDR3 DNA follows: TGTGCCAGCAGCCCCGGGGGGCACAGCTTGATTTCACCCCTCCACTTT.

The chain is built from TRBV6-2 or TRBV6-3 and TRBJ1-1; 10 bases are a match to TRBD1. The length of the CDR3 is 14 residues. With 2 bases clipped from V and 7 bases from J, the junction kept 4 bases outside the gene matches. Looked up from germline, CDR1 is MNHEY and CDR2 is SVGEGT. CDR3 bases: TGTGCCAGCAGTTACACTCGGGACAGGGGTGAAGCTTTCTTT. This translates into CASSYTRDRGEAFF.

The CDR3 nucleotides read TGTGCCAGCAGTTTAGGCAGCGGGGGGGCCTACAATGAGCAGTTCTTC. Translated: CASSLGSGGAYNEQFF. The chain uses TRBV27 and TRBJ2-1; the match to TRBD2 covers 10 bases. Trimming at V came to 2 bases and at J to 2 bases, leaving 3 bases not matched to a gene. This CDR3 is built from 16 residues. Germline CDR1 reads MNHEY; CDR2 reads SMNVEV (reference sequence).

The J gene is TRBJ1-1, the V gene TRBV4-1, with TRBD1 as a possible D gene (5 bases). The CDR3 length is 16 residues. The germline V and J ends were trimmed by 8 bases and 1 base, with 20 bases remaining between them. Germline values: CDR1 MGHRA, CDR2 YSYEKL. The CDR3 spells CASGGAGLTQNTEAFF. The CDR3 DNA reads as TGCGCCAGCGGAGGCGCGGGACTCACTCAGAACACTGAAGCTTTCTTT.

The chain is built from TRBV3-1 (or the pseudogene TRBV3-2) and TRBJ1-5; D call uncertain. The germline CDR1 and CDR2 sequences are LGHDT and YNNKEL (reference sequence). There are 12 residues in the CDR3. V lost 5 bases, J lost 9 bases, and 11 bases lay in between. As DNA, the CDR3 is TGTGCCAGCAGCTCCGAGCTAGGGCCCCAGCATTTT. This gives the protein CASSSELGPQHF.

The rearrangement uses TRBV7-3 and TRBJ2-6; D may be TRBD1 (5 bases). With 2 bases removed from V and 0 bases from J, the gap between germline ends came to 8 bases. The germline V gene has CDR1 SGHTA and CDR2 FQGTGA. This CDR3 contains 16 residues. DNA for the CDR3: TGTGCCAGCAGCTTATGGGGCGGCTCTGGGGCCAACGTCCTGACTTTC. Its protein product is CASSLWGGSGANVLTF. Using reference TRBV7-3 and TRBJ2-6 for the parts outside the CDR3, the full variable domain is GAGVSQTPSNKVTEKGKYVELRCDPISGHTALYWYRQSLGQGPEFLIYFQGTGAADDSGLPNDRFFAVRPEGSVSTLKIQRTERGDSAVYLCASSLWGGSGANVLTFGAGSRLTVL.

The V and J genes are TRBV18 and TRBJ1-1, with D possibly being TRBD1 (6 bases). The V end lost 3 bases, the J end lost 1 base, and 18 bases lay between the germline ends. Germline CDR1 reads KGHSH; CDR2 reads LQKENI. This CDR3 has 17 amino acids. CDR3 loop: CASSPREKGGANTEAFF. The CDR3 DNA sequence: TGTGCCAGCTCACCTAGGGAAAAGGGGGGGGCGAACACTGAAGCTTTCTTT.

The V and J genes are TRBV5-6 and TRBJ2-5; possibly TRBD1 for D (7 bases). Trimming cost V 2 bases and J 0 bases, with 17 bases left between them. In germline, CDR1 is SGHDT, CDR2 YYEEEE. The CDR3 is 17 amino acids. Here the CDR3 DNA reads TGTGCCAGCAGCTTTAGGAGGGGACAGCAACACCAAGAGACCCAGTACTTC. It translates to CASSFRRGQQHQETQYF.

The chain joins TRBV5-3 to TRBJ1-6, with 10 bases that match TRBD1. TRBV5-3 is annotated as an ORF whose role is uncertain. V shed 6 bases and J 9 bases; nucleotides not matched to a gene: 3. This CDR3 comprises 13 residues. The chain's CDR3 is CARTDRGLSPLHF. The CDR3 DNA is TGTGCCAGAACCGACAGGGGGCTTTCACCCCTCCACTTT.

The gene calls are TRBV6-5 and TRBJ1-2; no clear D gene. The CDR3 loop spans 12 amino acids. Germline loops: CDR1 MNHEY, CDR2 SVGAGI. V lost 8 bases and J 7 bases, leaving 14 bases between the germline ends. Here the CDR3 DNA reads TGTGCCAGCGGGTGGGCCACTGCTGGCTACACCTTC. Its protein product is CASGWATAGYTF.

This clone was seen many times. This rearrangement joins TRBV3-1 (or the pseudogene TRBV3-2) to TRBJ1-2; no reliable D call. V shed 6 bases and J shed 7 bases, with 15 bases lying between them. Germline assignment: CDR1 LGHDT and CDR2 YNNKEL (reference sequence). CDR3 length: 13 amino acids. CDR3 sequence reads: CASRMPGMGGYTF. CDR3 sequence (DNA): TGTGCCAGCAGAATGCCCGGGATGGGTGGCTACACCTTC.

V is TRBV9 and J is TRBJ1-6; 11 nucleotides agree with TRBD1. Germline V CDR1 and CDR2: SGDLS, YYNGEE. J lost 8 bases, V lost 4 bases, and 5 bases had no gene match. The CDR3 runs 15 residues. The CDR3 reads CASSLGTGGYSPLHF. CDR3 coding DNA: TGTGCCAGCAGCCTAGGGACAGGGGGATATTCACCCCTCCACTTT.

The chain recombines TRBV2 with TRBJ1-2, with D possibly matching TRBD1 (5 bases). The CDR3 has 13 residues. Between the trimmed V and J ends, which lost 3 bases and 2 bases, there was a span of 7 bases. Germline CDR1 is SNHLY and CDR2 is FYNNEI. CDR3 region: CASSEGGNYGYTF. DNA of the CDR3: TGTGCCAGCAGTGAGGGGGGAAACTATGGCTACACCTTC.

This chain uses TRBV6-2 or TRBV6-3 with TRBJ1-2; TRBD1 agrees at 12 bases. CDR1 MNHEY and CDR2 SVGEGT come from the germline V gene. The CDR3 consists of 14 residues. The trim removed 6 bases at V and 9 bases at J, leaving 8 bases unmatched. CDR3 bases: TGTGCCAGCAGCTTCGGGACAGGGGGCTTCAGCTACACCTTC. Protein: CASSFGTGGFSYTF.

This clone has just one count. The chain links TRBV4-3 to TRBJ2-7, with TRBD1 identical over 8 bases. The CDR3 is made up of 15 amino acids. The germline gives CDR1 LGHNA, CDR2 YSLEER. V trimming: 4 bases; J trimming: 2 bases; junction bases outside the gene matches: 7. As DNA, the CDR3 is TGCGCCAGCAGCCCAGGACAGGGAGGAACCTACGAGCAGTACTTC. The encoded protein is CASSPGQGGTYEQYF.

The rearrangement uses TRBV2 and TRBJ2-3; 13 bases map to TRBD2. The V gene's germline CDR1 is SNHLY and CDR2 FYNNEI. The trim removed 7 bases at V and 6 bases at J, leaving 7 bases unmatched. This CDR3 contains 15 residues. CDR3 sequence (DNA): TGTGCCAGCAAGAGACTAGCGGGGGGCTTGGATACGCAGTATTTT. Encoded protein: CASKRLAGGLDTQYF.

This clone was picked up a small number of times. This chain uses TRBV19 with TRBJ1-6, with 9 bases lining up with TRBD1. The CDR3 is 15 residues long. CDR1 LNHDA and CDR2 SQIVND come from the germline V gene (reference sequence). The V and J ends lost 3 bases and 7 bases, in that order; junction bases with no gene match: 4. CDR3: CASSMVGQGNSPLHF. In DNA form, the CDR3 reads TGTGCCAGTAGTATGGTAGGACAGGGGAATTCACCCCTCCACTTT.

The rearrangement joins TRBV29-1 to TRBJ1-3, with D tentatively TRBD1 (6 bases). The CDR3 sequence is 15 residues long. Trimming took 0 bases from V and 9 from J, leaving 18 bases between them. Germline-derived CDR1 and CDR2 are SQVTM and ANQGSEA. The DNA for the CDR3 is TGCAGCGTTGAAGATCTTTCCCGGGGCAGGGGCACCATATATTTT. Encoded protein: CSVEDLSRGRGTIYF. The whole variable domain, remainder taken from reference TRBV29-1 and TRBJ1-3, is SAVISQKPSRDICQRGTSLTIQCQVDSQVTMMFWYRQQPGQSLTLIATANQGSEATYESGFVIDKFPISRPNLTFSTLTVSNMSPEDSSIYLCSVEDLSRGRGTIYFGEGSWLTVV.

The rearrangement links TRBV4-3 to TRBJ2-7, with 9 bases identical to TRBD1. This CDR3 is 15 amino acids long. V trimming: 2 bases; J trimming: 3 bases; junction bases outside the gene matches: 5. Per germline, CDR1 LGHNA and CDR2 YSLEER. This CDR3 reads CASSQSGQGIYEQYF. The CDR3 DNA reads TGCGCCAGCAGCCAATCTGGACAGGGGATCTACGAGCAGTACTTC.